Listed below are T cell receptor beta chains from one sample, sequenced in a study of blood T cell repertoires in COVID-19. This table comes from immunoSEQ multiplex PCR, and its TCRdb copy is limited to in-frame clones, with some not included. The sample consists of 350,000 to 400,000 clones, approximately 87% of them appearing once. Sequenced sample: PBMCs or T cells enriched from blood (not recorded which). The source of these receptors is a man between 35 and 55 years old in a cohort exposed to, infected with or recovered from COVID-19 (not recorded which). The CDR3 runs from the conserved cysteine through the conserved F or W. The D gene is left open where the match is weak. Clone sizes are given selectively: once, few, many, or a class where the clone is expanded.

J gene | V gene | D gene | clone size | CDR3 protein | CDR3 DNA
TRBJ1-2 | TRBV30 | TRBD1 | . | CAWSVDGTGVRGYTF | TGTGCCTGGAGTGTAGATGGGACAGGGGTTCGGGGCTACACCTTC
TRBJ2-6 | TRBV29-1 | TRBD1 | . | CSVLTGGVGGANVLTF | TGCAGCGTGCTGACAGGGGGCGTAGGTGGGGCCAACGTCCTGACTTTC
TRBJ2-5 | TRBV10-2 | TRBD2 | . | CAAQLAGVETQYF | TGCGCCGCCCAACTAGCGGGAGTCGAGACCCAGTACTTC
TRBJ2-1 | TRBV5-1 | TRBD2 | once | CASSLGEAGSEQFF | TGCGCCAGCAGCTTGGGGGAAGCGGGAAGTGAGCAGTTCTTC
TRBJ1-6 | TRBV7-9 | . | . | CASSLAENSPLHF | TGTGCCAGCAGCTTAGCGGAGAATTCACCCCTCCACTTT
TRBJ2-7 | TRBV28 | TRBD1 | . | CASSSSRTGFTYEQYF | TGTGCCAGCAGTTCTAGCCGGACAGGGTTTACCTACGAGCAGTACTTC
TRBJ2-1 | TRBV10-3 | TRBD2 | . | CAITRSPGLAGAGSYNEQFF | TGTGCCATCACCAGATCCCCGGGACTAGCGGGAGCCGGCTCCTACAATGAGCAGTTCTTC
TRBJ2-7 | TRBV5-6 | . | . | CASSLRDTLYEQYF | TGTGCCAGCAGCCTCCGGGACACTTTATACGAGCAGTACTTC
TRBJ1-4 | TRBV18 | TRBD1 | . | CASSTGVINEKLFF | TGTGCCAGCTCAACAGGGGTTATTAATGAAAAACTGTTTTTT
TRBJ2-1 | TRBV11-1 | TRBD2 | . | CASSLVSSGRRDEQFF | TGTGCCAGCAGCTTAGTGTCTAGCGGACGACGGGATGAGCAGTTCTTC
TRBJ1-6 | TRBV27 | . | . | CASRGGNSPLHF | TGTGCCAGCAGAGGGGGAAATTCACCCCTCCACTTT
TRBJ2-3 | TRBV13 | . | . | CASSLNSPTDTQYF | TGTGCCAGCAGCCTAAACTCTCCCACAGATACGCAGTATTTT
TRBJ1-6 | TRBV9 | TRBD1 | . | CASSATGQGNSPLHF | TGTGCCAGCAGCGCCACGGGACAGGGGAATTCACCCCTCCACTTT